What follows describes a single T cell receptor beta chain. Using its own MiXCR run on the 5' RACE reads, TCRdb lists one record per CDR3 protein. The table lists approximately 300,000 distinct CDR3 sequences, less than 20% of them singletons, with 22% in the top ten. This sample stems from a study of T-cell memory formation after mild COVID-19. Germline trimming cut 4 bases from V and 5 bases from J; bases unmatched to any gene: 7. CDR1 SGHDT and CDR2 YYEEEE come from the germline V gene. The CDR3 covers 14 residues. The sequence came from a man younger than 35 who had mild COVID-19 (a few samples of this study predate the infection). Cell type and time point are not known. The sample was PBMCs or a T cell subset sorted from them (not recorded which). This sequence joins TRBV5-6 and TRBJ2-5; 8 positions agree with TRBD1. The DNA for the CDR3 is TGTGCCAGCAGCAGAGGACAGGGTTATGAGACCCAGTACTTC. The encoded protein is CASSRGQGYETQYF.